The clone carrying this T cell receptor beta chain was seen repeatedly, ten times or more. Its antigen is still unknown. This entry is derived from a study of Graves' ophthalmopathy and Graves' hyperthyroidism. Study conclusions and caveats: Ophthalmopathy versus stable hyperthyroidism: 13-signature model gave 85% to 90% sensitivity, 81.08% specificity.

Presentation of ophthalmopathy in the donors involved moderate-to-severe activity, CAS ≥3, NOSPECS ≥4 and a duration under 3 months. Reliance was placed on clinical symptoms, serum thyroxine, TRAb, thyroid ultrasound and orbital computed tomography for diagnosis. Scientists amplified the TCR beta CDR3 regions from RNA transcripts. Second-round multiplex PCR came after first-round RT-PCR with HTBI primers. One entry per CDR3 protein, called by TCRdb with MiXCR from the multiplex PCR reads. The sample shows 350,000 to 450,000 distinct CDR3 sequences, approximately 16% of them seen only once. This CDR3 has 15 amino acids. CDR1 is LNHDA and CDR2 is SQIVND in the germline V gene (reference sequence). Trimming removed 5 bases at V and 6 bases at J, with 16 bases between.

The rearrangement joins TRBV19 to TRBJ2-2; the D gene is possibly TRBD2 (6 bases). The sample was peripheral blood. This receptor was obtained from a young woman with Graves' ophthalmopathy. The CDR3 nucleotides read TGTGCCAGTAGTCCCTGGCGGGAAGGGCCCGGGGAGCTGTTTTTT. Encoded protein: CASSPWREGPGELFF.